This is a list of T cell receptor beta chains from one sample in a study of cytomegalovirus exposure and HLA in healthy donors. The table came from immunoSEQ multiplex PCR; TCRdb's copy has only in-frame clones and leaves some out. The table lists 35,000 to 50,000 clones, roughly 80% of them singletons, with approximately 1.5% in the top ten. The sequencing sample was made of PBMCs. The receptors derive from a man under 40 in good health and CMV-seronegative. Each CDR3 is given with its conserved first and last residue. Fields, in order: V gene, D gene, J gene, clone size, CDR3 protein, CDR3 DNA. A D gene is named only where the DNA matches it firmly. Size is stated for part of the rows, as once, few or many counts, or as a class when the clone is expanded.

>TRBV10-3|TRBD2|TRBJ2-5|few
CAISESSGSPQETQYF
TGTGCCATCAGTGAGTCTAGCGGGAGTCCCCAAGAGACCCAGTACTTC
>TRBV28|.|TRBJ2-7|.
CASSFGNSYEQYF
TGTGCCAGCAGTTTCGGGAATTCCTACGAGCAGTACTTC
>TRBV2|.|TRBJ2-5|.
CAGGLATQETQYF
TGTGCGGGTGGGCTAGCGACACAAGAGACCCAGTACTTC
>TRBV7-2|TRBD1|TRBJ1-2|.
CASSFPGQGFGYTF
TGTGCCAGCAGCTTTCCGGGACAGGGGTTTGGCTACACCTTC
>TRBV11-3|.|TRBJ2-7|.
CASSLGNSYEQYF
TGTGCCAGCAGCTTAGGTAACTCCTACGAGCAGTACTTC
>TRBV27|TRBD1|TRBJ1-2|.
CASSPDRAHGYTF
TGTGCCAGCAGCCCCGACAGGGCCCATGGCTACACCTTC
>TRBV28|TRBD2|TRBJ2-5|.
CASSLSGRPQETQYF
TGTGCCAGCAGTTTGAGCGGGAGACCACAAGAGACCCAGTACTTC
>TRBV10-1|TRBD1|TRBJ2-7|.
CASSAASTGDGEQYF
TGCGCCAGCAGTGCCGCGAGTACAGGGGACGGCGAGCAGTACTTC
>TRBV5-1|TRBD2|TRBJ2-1|once
CASSSGTSGRVNEQFF
TGCGCCAGCAGCTCCGGGACTAGCGGGAGGGTTAATGAGCAGTTCTTC
>TRBV11-2|.|TRBJ2-7|.
CASSRRVYEQYF
TGTGCCAGCAGCCGCCGCGTCTACGAGCAGTACTTC
>TRBV28|TRBD1|TRBJ2-1|.
CASRQNGQGGYNEQFF
TGTGCCAGCAGACAAAACGGACAGGGCGGCTACAATGAGCAGTTCTTC
>TRBV6-6|.|TRBJ2-1|.
CASSQGGEQFF
TGTGCCAGCAGCCAGGGGGGCGAGCAGTTCTTC
>TRBV7-9|TRBD2|TRBJ2-6|.
CASSFSGGSGANVLTF
TGTGCCAGCAGCTTTTCGGGGGGCTCTGGGGCCAACGTCCTGACTTTC
>TRBV10-2|TRBD2|TRBJ2-7|.
CASSALAGEPAPYEQYF
TGCGCCAGCAGTGCCCTAGCGGGAGAGCCTGCGCCCTACGAGCAGTACTTC
>TRBV7-2|.|TRBJ2-7|.
CASSLRGEFRYEQYF
TGTGCCAGCAGCTTACGCGGGGAATTCCGCTACGAGCAGTACTTC
>TRBV20-1|.|TRBJ1-1|.
CSARGATEAFF
TGCAGTGCTAGGGGGGCGACTGAAGCTTTCTTT
>TRBV29-1|.|TRBJ1-1|once
CSVGTGLTNTEAFF
TGCAGCGTAGGGACGGGACTCACGAACACTGAAGCTTTCTTT
>TRBV4-3|.|TRBJ2-6|.
CASSPYNRSGANVLTF
TGCGCCAGCAGCCCGTACAATCGCTCTGGGGCCAACGTCCTGACTTTC
>TRBV6-1|TRBD1|TRBJ1-2|few
CASRYNRDRDSYTF
TGTGCCAGCAGATATAACCGGGACAGGGACTCGTACACCTTC
>TRBV2|TRBD2|TRBJ2-7|.
CASRGGLAGEEQYF
TGTGCCAGCAGGGGGGGACTAGCGGGAGAGGAGCAGTACTTC
>TRBV7-4|TRBD1|TRBJ2-7|.
CASSRHRGRSGGYEQYF
TGTGCCAGCAGCCGACACAGGGGGCGGAGTGGCGGGTACGAGCAGTACTTC
>TRBV5-1|.|TRBJ2-7|.
CASSLGQTNYEQCF
TGCGCCAGCAGCTTGGGCCAGACCAACTACGAGCAGTGCTTC
>TRBV5-4|.|TRBJ1-2|.
CASSLVQSYGYTF
TGTGCCAGCAGCTTGGTCCAGTCCTATGGCTACACCTTC
>TRBV11-2|TRBD2|TRBJ2-1|.
CASSRRREGSYNEQFF
TGTGCCAGCAGCCGCCGGCGGGAGGGCTCCTACAATGAGCAGTTCTTC
>TRBV30|TRBD1|TRBJ1-4|few
CAWTSRDSDPRANEKLFF
TGTGCCTGGACATCCCGGGACAGTGATCCTAGAGCCAATGAAAAACTGTTTTTT
>TRBV2|.|TRBJ2-5|.
CASNLVGETQYF
TGTGCCAGCAATTTAGTCGGAGAGACCCAGTACTTC
>TRBV7-2|TRBD2|TRBJ2-7|.
CASIPNLGGNYEQYF
TGTGCCAGCATTCCCAATTTGGGGGGGAATTACGAGCAGTACTTC
>TRBV29-1|.|TRBJ1-2|.
CSYGEVNGYTF
TGCAGCTACGGGGAGGTAAATGGCTACACCTTC
>TRBV27|.|TRBJ1-2|.
CASSTLDSYGYTF
TGTGCCAGCAGTACCCTGGACAGCTATGGCTACACCTTC
>TRBV15|TRBD2|TRBJ2-1|.
CATSGDRLAGVSDEQFF
TGTGCCACCAGCGGGGACAGACTAGCGGGAGTGTCGGATGAGCAGTTCTTC
>TRBV2|.|TRBJ2-7|.
CASRNRTAASYEQYF
TGTGCCAGCAGGAACCGGACAGCCGCCTCCTACGAGCAGTACTTC
>TRBV7-2|TRBD1|TRBJ2-1|.
CASSRTDRSNEQFF
TGTGCCAGCAGCCGAACGGACAGGTCCAATGAGCAGTTCTTC
>TRBV7-3|TRBD1|TRBJ2-1|.
CASSLTGQYYNEQFF
TGTGCCAGCAGCTTAACGGGACAGTACTACAATGAGCAGTTCTTC
>TRBV28|TRBD1|TRBJ1-2|.
CASSGTGGFGYTF
TGTGCCAGCAGTGGTACAGGGGGGTTTGGCTACACCTTC
>TRBV2|.|TRBJ2-7|.
CASSSSEYEQYF
TGTGCCAGCAGTAGCTCTGAGTACGAGCAGTACTTC
>TRBV14|TRBD1|TRBJ1-2|few
CASSPGQGYGYTF
TGTGCCAGCAGCCCCGGACAGGGATATGGCTACACCTTC
>TRBV18|TRBD2|TRBJ2-5|.
CASSSQAGSTETQYF
TGTGCCAGCTCATCGCAAGCGGGGAGCACCGAGACCCAGTACTTC
>TRBV19|.|TRBJ2-7|.
CASSIGSPYEQYF
TGTGCCAGTAGTATTGGTAGCCCCTACGAGCAGTACTTC
>TRBV12-5|.|TRBJ2-5|.
CASGLDPEEETQYF
TGTGCTAGTGGTTTGGACCCGGAGGAGGAGACCCAGTACTTC
>TRBV29-1|TRBD2|TRBJ2-1|.
CSVERKRERNEQFF
TGCAGCGTTGAAAGGAAGCGGGAGAGGAATGAGCAGTTCTTC
>TRBV11-2|.|TRBJ2-7|.
CASSLSPGYYEQYF
TGTGCCAGCAGCTTATCCCCGGGATACTACGAGCAGTACTTC
>TRBV5-4|TRBD1|TRBJ2-3|.
CASSPGQGRQYF
TGTGCCAGCAGCCCAGGACAGGGAAGGCAGTATTTT
>TRBV15|.|TRBJ2-2|.
CATSRDTSTGELFF
TGTGCCACCAGCAGAGATACCAGCACCGGGGAGCTGTTTTTT
>TRBV6-5|TRBD1|TRBJ1-2|few
CASSLTGGSSGYTF
TGTGCCAGCAGTTTGACAGGGGGGTCTTCTGGCTACACCTTC
>TRBV14|TRBD1|TRBJ2-6|once
CASSRDVRRDRGSGANVLTF
TGTGCCAGCAGCCGAGACGTGAGACGGGACAGGGGGTCTGGGGCCAACGTCCTGACTTTC
>TRBV6-5|TRBD1|TRBJ2-1|.
CASSMDRYNEQFF
TGTGCCAGCAGTATGGACAGGTACAATGAGCAGTTCTTC